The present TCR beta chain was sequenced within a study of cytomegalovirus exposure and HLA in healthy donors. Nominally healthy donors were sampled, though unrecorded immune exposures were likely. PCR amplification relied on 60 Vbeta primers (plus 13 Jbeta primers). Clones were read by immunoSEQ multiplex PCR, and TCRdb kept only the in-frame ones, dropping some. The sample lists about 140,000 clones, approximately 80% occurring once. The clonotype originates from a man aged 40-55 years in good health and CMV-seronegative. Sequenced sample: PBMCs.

The CDR3 sequence: CASSADRAPNTGELFF. For the CDR3, the DNA is TGTGCCAGCAGCGCTGACAGGGCTCCGAACACCGGGGAGCTGTTTTTT. The chain combines TRBV7-9 with TRBJ2-2; 7 nucleotides line up with TRBD1. Germline V gene data show CDR1 as SEHNR and CDR2 as FQNEAQ (reference sequence). V gave up 5 bases and J gave up 0 bases; unmatched junction bases: 6. CDR3 length equals 16 residues.